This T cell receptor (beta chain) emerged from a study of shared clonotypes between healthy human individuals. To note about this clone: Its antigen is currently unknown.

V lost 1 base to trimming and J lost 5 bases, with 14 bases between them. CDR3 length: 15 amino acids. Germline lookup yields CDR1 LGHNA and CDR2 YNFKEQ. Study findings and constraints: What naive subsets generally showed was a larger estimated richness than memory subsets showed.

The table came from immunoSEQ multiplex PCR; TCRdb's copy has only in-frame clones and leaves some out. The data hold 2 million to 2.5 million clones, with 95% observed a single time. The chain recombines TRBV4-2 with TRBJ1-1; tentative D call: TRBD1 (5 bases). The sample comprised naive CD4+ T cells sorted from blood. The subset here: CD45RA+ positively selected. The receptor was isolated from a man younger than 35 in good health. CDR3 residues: CASSQGGTGGTEAFF. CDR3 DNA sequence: TGTGCCAGCAGCCAAGGAGGTACTGGGGGAACTGAAGCTTTCTTT.